The source of this T cell receptor (beta chain) is a study of blood T cell repertoires in COVID-19. Background on the study: Collection of acute and convalescent COVID-19 samples took place in the United States, Italy and Spain. The analysed material was cDNA or gDNA that came from T cells, B-cell-depleted T cells, or PBMCs.

Authors' data handling: Nucleated cell counts were estimated from reference gene primer amplification. Sequencing was performed with immunoSEQ multiplex PCR; in TCRdb, only in-frame clones are kept and a portion is missing. That table supplies the V and J calls and clone size; D and trimming were determined from the DNA. The sample yields roughly 120,000 clones, 88% seen once. In germline, CDR1 is MNHNY, CDR2 SVGAGI (reference sequence). With V trimmed by 5 bases and J by 2 bases, 2 bases remained unmatched. CDR3 size: 13 residues. This chain connects TRBV6-6 to TRBJ1-2; TRBD1 matches 7 bases. The TCR was taken from a woman between 45 and 65 years old with acute or convalescent COVID-19. Specimen: peripheral blood. In DNA, the CDR3 is TGTGCCAGCAGTGACAGGGAGAACTATGGCTACACCTTC. This gives the protein CASSDRENYGYTF.